This record covers a single T cell receptor (beta chain). Its specificity is unknown. The source of the sample is a study of T cell responses to AZD1222 COVID-19 vaccine. Study results and caveats: The donor group comprised mostly white British people and more females; the analysis possibly underestimated clonal diversity.

This CDR3 is built from 15 residues. From germline, CDR1 is SGHDT and CDR2 YYEEEE. The trim removed 4 bases at V and 4 bases at J, leaving 7 bases unmatched. Using immunoSEQ multiplex PCR, the repertoire was profiled, and TCRdb retains in-frame clones only, with some absent. The data contain some 200,000 clones, over 80% of them seen just once; the ten biggest clones take up roughly 6%. This rearrangement joins TRBV5-6 to TRBJ1-5; 8 bases align to TRBD1. Sequencing was performed on peripheral blood, taken on day 0 of AZD1222 vaccination. The TCR was taken from an adult in good health. The CDR3 DNA reads TGTGCCAGCAGCATGCAGGGGGCTTCAAATCAGCCCCAGCATTTT. Amino acids: CASSMQGASNQPQHF.